This T cell receptor (beta chain) was recorded in a study of low-dose radiotherapy and immunotherapy resistance in tumors. Study summary: A total of 6.5 Gy was given to Cohort 1 as 0.5 Gy per fraction every 2 weeks. Aspirin 300 mg was given orally each day for four cycles from cycle 1 day 1. On an every-two-weeks schedule, patients received intravenous nivolumab 240 mg, along with ipilimumab 1 mg/kg every six weeks.

Described time point: after trial treatment. Treatment defined: LDRT plus nivolumab, ipilimumab, low-dose cyclophosphamide and aspirin (RACIN trial). First-strand cDNA used TRAV- and TRBV-specific primers, covering alpha and beta chains. TCR amplification involved roughly 21 PCR cycles with a constant-region primer and V-primer adapter. TCRdb recomputed calls from the reads with MiXCR, one row per CDR3 protein. The sample consists of about 30,000 distinct CDR3 sequences, under 55% of them appearing once. The CDR3 totals 12 residues. Germline V gives CDR1 MNHEY, CDR2 SVGEGT. Regarding this clonotype: One base separates it from a far larger clone, so it is likely a read error.

This receptor was taken from a male donor with gallbladder cancer. Sequenced here: PBMCs, sampled after low-dose radiotherapy plus immunotherapy. The rearrangement uses TRBV6-2 or TRBV6-3 and TRBJ2-1, with D unresolved. CDR3 sequence (DNA): TGTGCCAGCAGCATTTTCGCGGATGGGGTGCACTTC. The encoded protein is CASSIFADGVHF.